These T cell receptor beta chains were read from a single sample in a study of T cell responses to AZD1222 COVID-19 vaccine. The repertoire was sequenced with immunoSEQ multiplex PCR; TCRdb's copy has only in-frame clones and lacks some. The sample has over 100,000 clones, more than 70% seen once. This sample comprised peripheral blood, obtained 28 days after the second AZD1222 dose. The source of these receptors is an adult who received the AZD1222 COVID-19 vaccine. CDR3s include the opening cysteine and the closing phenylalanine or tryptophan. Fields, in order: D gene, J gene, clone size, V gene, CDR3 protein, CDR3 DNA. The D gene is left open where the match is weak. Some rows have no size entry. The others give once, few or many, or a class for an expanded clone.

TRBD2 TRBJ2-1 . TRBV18 CASSLTPTSGSDSYNEQFF TGTGCCAGCTCACTAACCCCGACTAGCGGGAGTGACTCCTACAATGAGCAGTTCTTC
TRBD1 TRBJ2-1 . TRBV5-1 CASSELQGAGEQFF TGCGCCAGCAGCGAACTACAGGGGGCGGGTGAGCAGTTCTTC
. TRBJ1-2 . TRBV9 CASSVSADYGYTF TGTGCCAGCAGCGTCTCGGCCGACTATGGCTACACCTTC
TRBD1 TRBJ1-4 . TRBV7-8 CASSPTGVDRKLFF TGTGCCAGCAGTCCAACAGGGGTTGATCGAAAACTGTTTTTT
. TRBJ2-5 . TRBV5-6 CASSFLGSETQYF TGTGCCAGCAGCTTTTTGGGGTCAGAGACCCAGTACTTC
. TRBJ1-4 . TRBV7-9 CASGEGEKLFF TGTGCCAGCGGAGAGGGGGAAAAACTGTTTTTT
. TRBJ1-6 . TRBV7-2 CASSPLGVSYNSPLHF TGTGCCAGCAGCCCCTTGGGGGTGTCCTATAATTCACCCCTCCACTTT
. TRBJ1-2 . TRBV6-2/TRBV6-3 CASSHASGYTF TGTGCCAGCAGCCACGCGAGTGGCTACACCTTC
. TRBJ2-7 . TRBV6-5 CASSPAGSYEQYF TGTGCCAGCAGTCCCGCGGGTTCCTACGAGCAGTACTTC
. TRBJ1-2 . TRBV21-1 CASSKAIGNGYTF TGTGCCAGCAGCAAGGCCATAGGGAATGGCTACACCTTC
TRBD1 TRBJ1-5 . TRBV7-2 CASSRRTGASSQPQHF TGTGCCAGCAGCAGAAGGACAGGGGCGAGTAGTCAGCCCCAGCATTTT
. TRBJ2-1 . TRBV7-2 CASSLALGMGRNEQFF TGTGCCAGCAGCTTAGCGCTAGGGATGGGGCGCAATGAGCAGTTCTTC
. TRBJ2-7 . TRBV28 CASSSSTASSYEQYF TGTGCCAGCAGTTCATCCACAGCGAGTTCCTACGAGCAGTACTTC
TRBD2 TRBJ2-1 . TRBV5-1 CASSILAGVGNEQFF TGCGCCAGCAGCATCCTAGCGGGAGTCGGGAATGAGCAGTTCTTC
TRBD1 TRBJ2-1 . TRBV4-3 CASSQGQDHNEQFF TGCGCCAGCAGCCAGGGACAGGACCACAATGAGCAGTTCTTC
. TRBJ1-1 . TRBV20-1 CSATGNTEAFF TGCAGTGCTACAGGGAACACTGAAGCTTTCTTT
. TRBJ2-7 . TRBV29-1 CSVRVSSYEQYF TGCAGCGTCAGGGTGAGCTCCTACGAGCAGTACTTC
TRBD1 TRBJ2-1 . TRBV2 CASSTGDRDEQFF TGTGCCAGCAGCACAGGGGACAGGGATGAGCAGTTCTTC
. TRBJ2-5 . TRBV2 CASSRGRLETQYF TGTGCCAGTTCGAGGGGCAGGCTGGAGACCCAGTACTTC
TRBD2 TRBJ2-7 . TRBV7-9 CASSPRTSVIVEQYF TGTGCCAGCAGCCCTCGGACTAGCGTAATAGTCGAGCAGTACTTC
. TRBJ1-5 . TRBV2 CASREPSNQPQHF TGTGCCAGCAGGGAACCTAGTAATCAGCCCCAGCATTTT
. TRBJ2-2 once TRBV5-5 CASSFGPGEFAGELFF TGTGCCAGCAGCTTTGGTCCAGGGGAGTTCGCCGGGGAGCTGTTTTTT
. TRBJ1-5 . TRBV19 CASSPALNQPQHF TGTGCCAGTAGTCCGGCCCTCAATCAGCCCCAGCATTTT
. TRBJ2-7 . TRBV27 CASSFGFGGGIGNEQYF TGTGCCAGCAGTTTCGGTTTCGGTGGGGGTATCGGGAACGAGCAGTACTTC
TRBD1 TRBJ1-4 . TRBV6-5 CASKLTGWREKLFF TGTGCCAGCAAATTGACAGGGTGGCGTGAAAAACTGTTTTTT
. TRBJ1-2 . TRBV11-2 CASRPTNRDIRGYTF TGTGCCAGCAGGCCGACGAACCGGGACATAAGAGGGTACACCTTC
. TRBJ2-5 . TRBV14 CASSPGIETQYF TGTGCCAGCAGCCCTGGGATAGAGACCCAGTACTTC
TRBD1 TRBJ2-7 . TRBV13 CASRRWDRGVTHEQYF TGTGCCAGCAGACGTTGGGACAGGGGGGTAACTCACGAGCAGTACTTC
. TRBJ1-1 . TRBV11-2 CASSQDRNTEAFF TGTGCCAGCAGCCAGGACAGGAACACTGAAGCTTTCTTT
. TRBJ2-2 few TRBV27 CASSYGAGELFF TGTGCCAGCAGTTACGGGGCCGGGGAGCTGTTTTTT
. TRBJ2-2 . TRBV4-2 CASSQNRDNDGELFF TGTGCCAGCAGCCAGAACAGGGATAACGACGGGGAGCTGTTTTTT
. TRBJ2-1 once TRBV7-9 CASSAGTLSVHDEQFF TGTGCCAGCAGCGCCGGGACTCTGTCGGTACACGATGAGCAGTTCTTC
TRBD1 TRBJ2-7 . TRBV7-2 CASSGRGLPYEQYF TGTGCCAGCAGCGGCAGGGGGCTCCCCTACGAGCAGTACTTC
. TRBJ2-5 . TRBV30 CAWRFTETQYF TGTGCCTGGAGATTCACCGAGACCCAGTACTTC
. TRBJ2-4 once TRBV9 CASGLGSENIQYF TGTGCCAGCGGGTTGGGGAGCGAAAACATTCAGTACTTC